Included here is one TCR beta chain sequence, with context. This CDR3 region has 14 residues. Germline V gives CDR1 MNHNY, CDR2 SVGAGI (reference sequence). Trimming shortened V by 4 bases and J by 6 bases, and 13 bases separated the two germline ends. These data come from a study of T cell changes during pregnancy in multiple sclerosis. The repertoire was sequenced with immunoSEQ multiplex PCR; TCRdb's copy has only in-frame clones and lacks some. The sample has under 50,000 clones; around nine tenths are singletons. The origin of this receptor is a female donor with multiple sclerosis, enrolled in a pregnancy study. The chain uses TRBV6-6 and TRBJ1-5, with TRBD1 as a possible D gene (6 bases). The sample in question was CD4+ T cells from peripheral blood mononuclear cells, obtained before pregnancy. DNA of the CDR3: TGTGCCAGCAGTTGGGGCAGGGGCTTTCAGCCCCAGCATTTT. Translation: CASSWGRGFQPQHF.